This TCR beta chain was observed in a study of shared clonotypes between healthy human individuals. Study observations and caveats: Sorted-subset sequencing was shown by rarefaction to be incomplete despite large depth.

CDR1 is SGHTA and CDR2 is FQGNSA in the germline V gene. V shed 9 bases and J shed 4 bases, with 22 bases lying between them. The CDR3 totals 16 residues. Produced via immunoSEQ multiplex PCR; TCRdb's table is partial and in-frame only. The repertoire holds approximately 2.5 million clones, with under 95% as singletons. As for this clone: Its specificity is unknown.

This sequence joins TRBV7-2 and TRBJ2-1; D may correspond to TRBD1 or TRBD2 (6 bases each). Sequenced material: naive CD4+ T cells from PBMCs. Subset of the sample: CD45RA+ positively selected. The clonotype originates from a man aged 18 to 30 in good health. Some clones in this sample may be carry-over from other donors' samples. The CDR3, as DNA: TGTGCCAGTCAAGGACCCCCGGGGGCCCCTTACAATGAGCAGTTCTTC. It translates to CASQGPPGAPYNEQFF.